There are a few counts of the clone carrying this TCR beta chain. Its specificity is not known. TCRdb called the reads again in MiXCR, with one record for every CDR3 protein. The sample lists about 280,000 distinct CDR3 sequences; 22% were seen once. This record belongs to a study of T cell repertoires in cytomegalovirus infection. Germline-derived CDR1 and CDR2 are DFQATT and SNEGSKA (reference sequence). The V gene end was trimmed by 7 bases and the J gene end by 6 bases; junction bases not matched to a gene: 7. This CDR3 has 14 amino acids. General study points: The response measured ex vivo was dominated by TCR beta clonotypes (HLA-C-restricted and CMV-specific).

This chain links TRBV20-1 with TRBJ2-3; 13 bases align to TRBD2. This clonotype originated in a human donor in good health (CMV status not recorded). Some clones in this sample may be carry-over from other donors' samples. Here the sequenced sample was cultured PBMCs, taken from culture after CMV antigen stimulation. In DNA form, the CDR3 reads TGCAGTGTTCGGACTAGCGGGAGCTGGGATACGCAGTATTTT. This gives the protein CSVRTSGSWDTQYF.